This entry describes one T cell receptor (beta chain). Antigen specificity is unknown. The data stem from a study of OX40 agonist ivuxolimab in advanced cancers. Study-level background: Patients were infused with ivuxolimab every 2 weeks at 0.01 to 10 mg/kg. Recorded diagnoses for dose-escalation patients were hepatocellular carcinoma, melanoma, renal cell or head and neck cancer.

This CDR3 spans 16 amino acids. V was trimmed by 0 bases and J by 7 bases, leaving 17 bases between them. Looked up from germline, CDR1 is SGHRS and CDR2 is YFSETQ. Baseline was the first blood sampling point, followed by cycle 4 day 1 and cycle 7 day 1. The data were produced by immunoSEQ multiplex PCR, yet TCRdb's version contains in-frame clones alone and is incomplete. The data show tens of thousands of clones, approximately 86% seen once. The study, taken as a whole, reports: CD4+ and CD8+ T cells in blood underwent clonal expansion by week 6 at 0.1 to 3.0 mg/kg.

The TCR sequence derives from an adult with an advanced solid tumor such as melanoma, head and neck, liver or kidney cancer. J is TRBJ2-1 and V is TRBV5-1; weak D call: TRBD2 (6 bases). The source was CD4+ or CD8+ T cells sorted from blood, collected in a trial of the OX40 agonist ivuxolimab. The CDR3 nucleotides read TGCGCCAGCAGCTTGGTTAGCGGAGTGCCGGGGAATGAGCAGTTCTTC. It is translated as CASSLVSGVPGNEQFF.